These 25 T cell receptor beta chains were sequenced from one sample in a study of blood T cells in healthy people across ages. Together with a sample-barcoded 5' primer, a J-beta primer mix was included in a second PCR lasting about 6 to 11 cycles. One entry per CDR3 protein results from TCRdb running MiXCR on the 5' RACE reads. The data hold 380,000 or so distinct CDR3 sequences, with 52% observed a single time. Sequencing used blood. The receptors here all came from a man between 60 and 75 years old in good health.

The chain recombines TRBV7-2 with TRBJ2-1; TRBD1 is a possible D gene (6 bases). Trimming pared 3 bases from V and 12 bases from J, leaving 21 bases between. This CDR3 spans 15 amino acids. The germline V gene has CDR1 SGHTA and CDR2 FQGNSA. For the CDR3, the DNA is TGTGCCAGCAGCTTTATGCGGACAGAAGCAAATCGGCAGTTCTTC. It encodes CASSFMRTEANRQFF. The full variable domain, rest sourced from reference TRBV7-2 and TRBJ2-1, is GAGVSQSPSNKVTEKGKDVELRCDPISGHTALYWYRQSLGQGLEFLIYFQGNSAPDKSGLPSDRFSAERTGGSVSTLTIQRTQQEDSAVYLCASSFMRTEANRQFFGPGTRLTVL.

The chain employs TRBV18 and TRBJ2-6, with D perhaps matching TRBD1 (5 bases). The CDR3 is made up of 18 amino acids. The germline V gene encodes CDR1 KGHSH and CDR2 LQKENI. V was clipped by 1 base and J by 1 base, with 14 bases between them. The CDR3 region is CASSPRQIDLSGANVLTF. CDR3 nucleotides: TGTGCCAGCTCACCACGACAGATAGACTTATCTGGGGCCAACGTCCTGACTTTC.

The genes are TRBV20-1 and TRBJ2-7; D is unclear. This CDR3 comprises 13 residues. Trimming took off 3 bases at V and 0 bases at J, with 9 bases between the two ends. From germline, CDR1 is DFQATT and CDR2 SNEGSKA (reference sequence). The CDR3 is CSARGSHSYEQYF. The CDR3 nucleotides read TGCAGTGCTAGGGGCAGCCACTCCTACGAGCAGTACTTC.

In its sample, this clonotype was seen many times. CDR3 in amino acids: CASSPRQTDTQYF. The CDR3 region has the DNA TGTGCCAGCAGCCCACGACAGACAGATACGCAGTATTTT. The rearrangement joins TRBV9 to TRBJ2-3, with D possibly matching TRBD1 (5 bases). With 4 bases removed from V and 3 bases from J, the gap between germline ends came to 9 bases. The V gene's germline CDR1 is SGDLS and CDR2 YYNGEE. This CDR3 spans 13 amino acids.

This clonotype was seen a few times. The CDR3 sequence is CASSPRQAYQETQYF. The DNA of the CDR3 is TGTGCCAGCAGCCCCCGACAGGCCTACCAAGAGACCCAGTACTTC. The chain is built from TRBV3-1 and TRBJ2-5; possibly TRBD1 for D (6 bases). Germline values: CDR1 LGHDT, CDR2 YNNKEL (reference sequence). This CDR3 region has 15 residues. The germline V and J ends were trimmed by 4 bases and 0 bases, with 12 bases remaining between them.

About this clonotype: No conserved phenylalanine or tryptophan ends this CDR3, so it is likely a read error. The V gene is TRBV18, the J gene TRBJ1-1; D possibly corresponds to TRBD1 (5 bases). Between the trimmed V and J ends, which lost 3 bases and 4 bases, there was a span of 18 bases. There are 16 residues in the CDR3. CDR1 KGHSH and CDR2 LQKENI come from the germline V gene. CDR3 amino acids: CASSPLNSQGSTEAFC. The CDR3 bases are TGTGCCAGCTCACCCCTCAATTCGCAGGGTAGCACTGAAGCTTTCTGT.

This clonotype was found a few times. This chain connects TRBV5-1 to TRBJ2-3, with 8 nucleotides matching TRBD1. This CDR3 has 13 amino acids. Germline-derived CDR1 and CDR2 are SGHRS and YFSETQ. V gave up 5 bases and J gave up 4 bases; unmatched junction bases: 3. Here the CDR3 DNA reads TGCGCCAGCAGGGACAGGGATGCAGATACGCAGTATTTT. Amino acids: CASRDRDADTQYF.

The V gene is TRBV7-2, the J gene TRBJ2-3; 8 bases map to TRBD2. From germline, CDR1 is SGHTA and CDR2 FQGNSA. This CDR3 spans 15 amino acids. Trimming removed 0 bases from V and 4 bases from J; junction bases left unmatched: 3. In DNA, the CDR3 is TGTGCCAGCAGCTTAGCGGCGGGAGGTTCAGATACGCAGTATTTT. It translates to CASSLAAGGSDTQYF.

This clonotype was detected once. V is TRBV29-1 and J is TRBJ2-3; D possibly corresponds to TRBD2 (7 bases). The CDR3 length is 17 residues. Per germline, CDR1 SQVTM and CDR2 ANQGSEA. Trimming pared 4 bases from V and 1 base from J, leaving 21 bases between. CDR3 sequence reads: CSVGPTLGAGGTDTQYF. In nucleotides, the CDR3 is TGCAGCGTTGGTCCCACTCTGGGGGCGGGAGGCACAGATACGCAGTATTTT.

J is TRBJ2-1 and V is TRBV6-2 or TRBV6-3; D gene ambiguous. V was clipped by 2 bases and J by 3 bases, with 11 bases between them. Germline CDR1 reads MNHEY; CDR2 reads SVGEGT. The CDR3 is 15 amino acids. The DNA for the CDR3 is TGTGCCAGCAGTTACGCGTCTACCAACTACAATGAGCAGTTCTTC. It is translated as CASSYASTNYNEQFF.

CDR3 in DNA: TGTGCCAGCGGCCGGAGCCAAGAGACCCAGTTCTTC. Translated: CASGRSQETQFF. V gene TRBV6-2 or TRBV6-3 combines with J gene TRBJ2-1, with D uncertain. V lost 8 bases to trimming and J lost 13 bases, with 18 bases between them. From germline, CDR1 is MNHEY and CDR2 SVGEGT. The CDR3 extends over 12 amino acids.

This sequence joins TRBV6-4 and TRBJ1-2; the match to TRBD1 covers 8 bases. This CDR3 contains 16 residues. Germline assignment: CDR1 MRHNA and CDR2 SNTAGT. Germline trimming cut 3 bases from V and 4 bases from J; bases unmatched to any gene: 10. In DNA, the CDR3 is TGTGCCAGCAGTGAAAGCCCCGCAGGGGGCATCTATGGCTACACCTTC. Its translation is CASSESPAGGIYGYTF.

The rearrangement joins TRBV12-3 or TRBV12-4 to TRBJ2-7, with 11 bases fitting TRBD1. This CDR3 is 16 amino acids long. V lost 5 bases and J lost 4; bases outside the gene matches: 10. The CDR3 DNA follows: TGTGCCAGCAGTAGCCCCCTCGGGACAGGGGGGTACGAGCAGTACTTC. Its protein is CASSSPLGTGGYEQYF.

Comment on this clonotype: An end of the junction does not agree with germline; a read error may underlie this. The chain is built from TRBV20-1 and TRBJ1-5; D unclear. This CDR3 comprises 15 residues. Germline loops: CDR1 DFQATT, CDR2 SNEGSKA (reference sequence). In DNA, the CDR3 is TGCAGTGCTGGAGACCTGCCAGTCGGCAATCAGCCCCAGCATTTT. Translating gives CSAGDLPVGNQPQHF.

This clonotype appeared once. The chain has TRBV9 and TRBJ2-2; perhaps TRBD2 as D (6 bases). Germline assignment: CDR1 SGDLS and CDR2 YYNGEE. This CDR3 comprises 13 residues. The V end lost 6 bases, the J end lost 7 bases, and 13 bases lay between the germline ends. In nucleotides, the CDR3 is TGTGCCAGCAAGGCGGGGAAGGACGGGGAGCTGTTTTTT. Its translation is CASKAGKDGELFF. Based on the CDR3 plus reference TRBV9 and TRBJ2-2, the full variable domain is DSGVTQTPKHLITATGQRVTLRCSPRSGDLSVYWYQQSLDQGLQFLIQYYNGEERAKGNILERFSAQQFPDLHSELNLSSLELGDSALYFCASKAGKDGELFFGEGSRLTVL.

The rearrangement joins TRBV25-1 to TRBJ2-3; 7 nucleotides line up with TRBD2. Looked up from germline, CDR1 is MGHDK and CDR2 is SYGVNS. V was clipped by 1 base and J by 7 bases; unmatched bases: 17. There are 18 residues in the CDR3. The CDR3 DNA sequence: TGTGCCAGCAGTGAATTTAATTCCCCCGGCGGGAGTTTATATACGCAGTATTTT. Protein product: CASSEFNSPGGSLYTQYF.

This clonotype was counted only a few times. The chain uses TRBV15 and TRBJ2-7; tentative D call: TRBD2 (6 bases). Trimming pared 5 bases from V and 5 bases from J, leaving 16 bases between. Germline assignment: CDR1 LNHNV and CDR2 YYDKDF (reference sequence). The CDR3 is made up of 14 amino acids. CDR3 sequence: CATSGQGDSDEQYF. CDR3 nucleotides: TGTGCCACCAGCGGACAAGGGGACTCGGACGAGCAGTACTTC.

The rearrangement joins TRBV20-1 to TRBJ2-7; D gene ambiguous. V was pared by 5 bases and J by 2 bases, with 16 bases between. CDR3 length equals 14 residues. Germline values: CDR1 DFQATT, CDR2 SNEGSKA (reference sequence). The CDR3, as DNA: TGCAGTGCTCCCCGGCAGTTGGGTCCCTACGAGCAGTACTTC. Residues: CSAPRQLGPYEQYF.

This clonotype was detected only a few times. This chain connects TRBV28 to TRBJ2-1; D may match TRBD1 or TRBD2 (5 bases each). V was pared by 1 base and J by 7 bases, with 8 bases between. Germline-derived CDR1 and CDR2 are MDHEN and SYDVKM. The CDR3 has 13 residues. CDR3 in DNA: TGTGCCAGCAGTTTATCTGGGGGAAATGAGCAGTTCTTC. Translation: CASSLSGGNEQFF. The full variable domain, rest sourced from reference TRBV28 and TRBJ2-1, is DVKVTQSSRYLVKRTGEKVFLECVQDMDHENMFWYRQDPGLGLRLIYFSYDVKMKEKGDIPEGYSVSREKKERFSLILESASTNQTSMYLCASSLSGGNEQFFGPGTRLTVL.

V and J are TRBV11-2 and TRBJ2-1, with TRBD2 matching over 7 bases. Per germline, CDR1 SGHAT and CDR2 FQNNGV. The CDR3 has 15 residues. V lost 3 bases, J lost 5 bases, and 7 bases stayed unmatched. In nucleotides, the CDR3 is TGTGCCAGCAGCTTGGTTGAAGCGGGACACAATGAGCAGTTCTTC. This translates into CASSLVEAGHNEQFF. Complete variable domain (other parts from reference TRBV11-2 and TRBJ2-1): EAGVAQSPRYKIIEKRQSVAFWCNPISGHATLYWYQQILGQGPKLLIQFQNNGVVDDSQLPKDRFSAERLKGVDSTLKIQPAKLEDSAVYLCASSLVEAGHNEQFFGPGTRLTVL.

This clonotype was observed a handful of times. The rearrangement joins TRBV3-1 to TRBJ2-1; 15 bases are a match to TRBD2. CDR3 length equals 15 residues. V was clipped by 8 bases and J by 7 bases; unmatched bases: 6. Germline V lookup: CDR1 LGHDT, CDR2 YNNKEL (reference sequence). The CDR3 reads CASQGGTSGRNEQFF. The DNA of the CDR3 is TGTGCCAGCCAAGGCGGGACTAGCGGGAGGAATGAGCAGTTCTTC.

This rearrangement joins TRBV20-1 to TRBJ1-2; the D gene is possibly TRBD1 (6 bases). The V gene's germline CDR1 is DFQATT and CDR2 SNEGSKA (reference sequence). V lost 5 bases, J lost 0 bases, and 13 bases lay in between. The CDR3 sequence is 14 residues long. CDR3 protein: CSAGRGTTNYGYTF. CDR3 nucleotide sequence: TGCAGTGCTGGGAGGGGGACAACTAACTATGGCTACACCTTC.

This clonotype was observed a few times. V and J are TRBV10-3 and TRBJ2-5, with TRBD2 matching over 11 bases. The CDR3 runs 16 residues. The V gene's germline CDR1 is ENHRY and CDR2 SYGVKD. Trimming took 11 bases from V and 1 from J; bases not matched to a gene: 12. CDR3 bases: TGTGCCGCCTCCCCCCTAGCGGGAGGAACCCAAGAGACCCAGTACTTC. Residues: CAASPLAGGTQETQYF.

This chain connects TRBV30 to TRBJ1-2; D uncertain. Trimming took 0 bases from V and 8 from J, leaving 19 bases between them. CDR1 and CDR2 (germline): GTSNPN, SVGIG (reference sequence). The length of the CDR3 is 15 residues. CDR3 sequence (DNA): TGTGCCTGGAGTGTACGACGGGCTGCGGGTGGGGGCTACACCTTC. Amino acid sequence: CAWSVRRAAGGGYTF.

The genes are TRBV3-1 and TRBJ2-1; TRBD1 matches at 7 bases. Germline V gives CDR1 LGHDT, CDR2 YNNKEL (reference sequence). The CDR3 totals 17 residues. V trimming: 4 bases; J trimming: 7 bases; junction bases outside the gene matches: 16. The DNA of the CDR3 is TGTGCCAGCAGCCCCGGGTTGTATGGGACAGTGCCTAATGAGCAGTTCTTC. Its translation is CASSPGLYGTVPNEQFF.